Reported below is one T cell receptor beta chain. The antigen is undetermined. This entry comes from a study of graft-versus-host responses after intestinal transplantation. The data were produced by immunoSEQ multiplex PCR, yet TCRdb's version contains in-frame clones alone and is incomplete. The sample includes 85,000 to 110,000 clones, under 95% of them seen just once. CDR1 and CDR2 (germline): SGHDT, YYEEEE. V was trimmed by 0 bases and J by 4 bases, leaving 13 bases between them. CDR3 length: 15 residues. The specimen was unstimulated CD8+ T cells sorted from spleen or lymph node cells, collected before intestinal transplant. The sequence came from a human donor who received an intestinal transplant. This chain joins TRBV5-6 and TRBJ1-1; D unclear. As DNA, the CDR3 is TGTGCCAGCAGCTTGGTCGCTATTGCGAGCACTGAAGCTTTCTTT. It encodes CASSLVAIASTEAFF.